Listed below are T cell receptor beta chains from one sample, sequenced in a study of graft-versus-host responses after intestinal transplantation. TCRdb's table, derived via immunoSEQ multiplex PCR, lists solely in-frame clones and lacks some. The table shows 9,500 to 12,000 clones, with 91% occurring only once. Sequencing used PBMCs, obtained 105 days after intestinal transplantation. All receptors come from a human patient who received an intestinal transplant, so some T cells may come from the graft donor. Each CDR3 is given with its conserved first and last residue. Each record gives: J gene, V gene, D gene, clone size, CDR3 DNA, CDR3 protein. A D gene is named only where the DNA matches it firmly. Clone size is shown for a subset of rows, as once, few, many or a class of expanded clone.

j_call: TRBJ1-1
v_call: TRBV6-1
d_call: .
clone_size: .
cdr3_nt: TGTGCCAGCAGTTCCGGATCTTGGGGTGAAGCTTTCTTT
cdr3_aa: CASSSGSWGEAFF

j_call: TRBJ1-3
v_call: TRBV10-3
d_call: .
clone_size: .
cdr3_nt: TGTGCCATCAGTGGGGCCTCTGGAAACACCATATATTTT
cdr3_aa: CAISGASGNTIYF

j_call: TRBJ2-2
v_call: TRBV19
d_call: TRBD2
clone_size: .
cdr3_nt: TGTATCGAGCGGGAGGCGGGGGAGCTGTTTTTT
cdr3_aa: CIEREAGELFF

j_call: TRBJ1-5
v_call: TRBV2
d_call: TRBD1
clone_size: .
cdr3_nt: TGTGCCAGCACAACTGGACAGGGGTTGGGTCAGCCCCAGCATTTT
cdr3_aa: CASTTGQGLGQPQHF

j_call: TRBJ1-2
v_call: TRBV19
d_call: .
clone_size: .
cdr3_nt: TGTGCCAGTAGTATTCCTACACCCGGAGCCTATGGCTACACCTTC
cdr3_aa: CASSIPTPGAYGYTF

j_call: TRBJ1-1
v_call: TRBV6-6
d_call: TRBD1
clone_size: .
cdr3_nt: TGTGCCAGCAGTTACTCGGGACAGGAGGGTTTCTTT
cdr3_aa: CASSYSGQEGFF

j_call: TRBJ2-7
v_call: TRBV11-2
d_call: .
clone_size: .
cdr3_nt: TGTGCCAGCAGCAGACGACAGCCCTACTCCTACGAGCAGTACTTC
cdr3_aa: CASSRRQPYSYEQYF

j_call: TRBJ1-5
v_call: TRBV5-1
d_call: .
clone_size: few
cdr3_nt: TGCGCCAGCAGCTTGCTGGACATTAGGAGACCTAGCAATCAGCCCCAGCATTTT
cdr3_aa: CASSLLDIRRPSNQPQHF

j_call: TRBJ1-5
v_call: TRBV10-3
d_call: .
clone_size: .
cdr3_nt: TGTGCCATCAGTGAGACAAATCAGCCCCAGCATTTT
cdr3_aa: CAISETNQPQHF

j_call: TRBJ2-1
v_call: TRBV6-4
d_call: TRBD1
clone_size: .
cdr3_nt: TGTGCCAGCAGTGACGGGACAGGGGGCAATGAGCAGTTCTTC
cdr3_aa: CASSDGTGGNEQFF

j_call: TRBJ1-2
v_call: TRBV6-1
d_call: TRBD1
clone_size: .
cdr3_nt: TGTGCCAGCAGCCCCGACAGGGAAGGATATGGCTACACCTTC
cdr3_aa: CASSPDREGYGYTF

j_call: TRBJ2-3
v_call: TRBV6-1
d_call: .
clone_size: few
cdr3_nt: TGTGCCAGCACCCCCCAGGGGGGGGGACTGGATACGCAGTATTTT
cdr3_aa: CASTPQGGGLDTQYF

j_call: TRBJ1-1
v_call: TRBV28
d_call: TRBD1
clone_size: .
cdr3_nt: TGTGCCAGTCAAAGGGACAGGACCGAAGCTTTCTTT
cdr3_aa: CASQRDRTEAFF

j_call: TRBJ2-3
v_call: TRBV5-1
d_call: .
clone_size: .
cdr3_nt: TGCGCCAGCAGCTTCGGACCCGCAGATACGCAGTATTTT
cdr3_aa: CASSFGPADTQYF

j_call: TRBJ1-5
v_call: TRBV7-2
d_call: .
clone_size: .
cdr3_nt: TGTGCCAGCAGCCCCCACGGCTATAGCAATCAGCCCCAGCATTTT
cdr3_aa: CASSPHGYSNQPQHF

j_call: TRBJ1-1
v_call: TRBV7-9
d_call: TRBD1
clone_size: .
cdr3_nt: TGTGCCAGCGTCCCAGGGGGTATGTACACTGAAGCTTTCTTT
cdr3_aa: CASVPGGMYTEAFF

j_call: TRBJ1-5
v_call: TRBV10-3
d_call: .
clone_size: .
cdr3_nt: TGTGCCATCAGTGACTACCAGGGTCATAGCAATCAGCCCCAGCATTTT
cdr3_aa: CAISDYQGHSNQPQHF

j_call: TRBJ1-2
v_call: TRBV7-9
d_call: .
clone_size: .
cdr3_nt: TGTGCCAGCAGCCTAGAGTATGGCTACACCTTC
cdr3_aa: CASSLEYGYTF

j_call: TRBJ1-4
v_call: TRBV6-5
d_call: .
clone_size: once
cdr3_nt: TGTGCCAGCAGTTACTCGATCACAGGAGAAAAACTGTTTTTT
cdr3_aa: CASSYSITGEKLFF

j_call: TRBJ2-5
v_call: TRBV4-1
d_call: TRBD2
clone_size: once
cdr3_nt: TGCGCCAGCAGCCAAGGTGTGGTACGGGGGGGCCTTAAGGAGACCCAGTACTTC
cdr3_aa: CASSQGVVRGGLKETQYF